The 10 T cell receptor beta chains presented below share a single source sample, sequenced in a study of blood T cell repertoires in COVID-19. Data came from immunoSEQ multiplex PCR; TCRdb stores just in-frame clones and leaves some out. The sample shows 100,000 to 130,000 clones, around 83% of them seen only once. Input material: peripheral blood. The origin of the receptors is a woman aged 70-85 years with acute or convalescent COVID-19.

This clone occurred once. This chain joins TRBV10-3 and TRBJ1-2; D not certain. CDR1 and CDR2 (germline): ENHRY, SYGVKD. Trimming stripped 2 bases from V and 0 bases from J, with 16 bases between. The CDR3 has 17 amino acids. In nucleotides, the CDR3 is TGTGCCATCAGTGAGCCTCCCGGCAGGCCTTCTAACTATGGCTACACCTTC. It yields the protein CAISEPPGRPSNYGYTF.

The chain couples TRBV3-1 (or the pseudogene TRBV3-2) to TRBJ2-2, with D possibly matching TRBD2 (5 bases). V lost 0 bases to trimming and J lost 3 bases, with 26 bases between them. Germline CDR1 is LGHDT and CDR2 is YNNKEL (reference sequence). CDR3 size: 21 residues. CDR3 bases: TGTGCCAGCAGCCAAGAAATCGTTATAACTAGTGGATTGGAGTACACCGGGGAGCTGTTTTTT. Its protein product is CASSQEIVITSGLEYTGELFF.

The chain has TRBV30 and TRBJ1-2; D remains ambiguous. CDR1 is GTSNPN and CDR2 is SVGIG in the germline V gene (reference sequence). CDR3 length equals 11 residues. V shed 0 bases and J shed 8 bases, with 7 bases lying between them. Here the CDR3 DNA reads TGTGCCTGGAGTGTAACGCGAGGCTACACCTTC. Translated: CAWSVTRGYTF.

The J gene is TRBJ1-5, the V gene TRBV18; D is unclear. The CDR3 has 16 amino acids. Trimming stripped 6 bases from V and 0 bases from J, with 15 bases between. Germline CDR1 reads KGHSH; CDR2 reads LQKENI. The CDR3 sequence is CASSIFGESSNQPQHF. For the CDR3, the DNA is TGTGCCAGCTCTATTTTTGGGGAGAGTAGCAATCAGCCCCAGCATTTT.

The chain couples TRBV7-9 to TRBJ2-7; D may be TRBD1 (6 bases). V lost 7 bases and J 7 bases, leaving 20 bases between the germline ends. CDR1 is SEHNR, CDR2 FQNEAQ, per germline (reference sequence). CDR3 length: 14 residues. CDR3 in DNA: TGTGCCAGCACCTATGATGGCAGGGGTGGTGAGCAGTACGTC. It encodes CASTYDGRGGEQYV.

This chain links TRBV19 with TRBJ2-3, with 9 bases lining up with TRBD1. Germline V gene sequence: CDR1 LNHDA, CDR2 SQIVND (reference sequence). The CDR3 is made up of 15 amino acids. Germline trimming cut 3 bases from V and 5 bases from J; bases unmatched to any gene: 6. CDR3 loop: CASSIGGQGRDTQYF. The CDR3 DNA follows: TGTGCCAGTAGTATCGGGGGACAGGGAAGAGATACGCAGTATTTT.

This clone was seen more than once but under ten times. The chain combines TRBV5-1 with TRBJ2-7, with 7 positions matching TRBD1. After removal of 2 bases from V and 5 bases from J, the junction contained 1 base not matched to a gene. This CDR3 has 12 amino acids. Germline V CDR1 and CDR2: SGHRS, YFSETQ. The CDR3 DNA follows: TGCGCCAGCAGCTTACAGGGGAACGAGCAGTACTTC. Translated: CASSLQGNEQYF.

The chain employs TRBV6-2 or TRBV6-3 and TRBJ1-5; perhaps TRBD1 as D (5 bases). The CDR3 has 15 amino acids. Germline V gene sequence: CDR1 MNHEY, CDR2 SVGEGT. The V end lost 4 bases, the J end lost 0 bases, and 10 bases lay between the germline ends. CDR3 amino acids: CASSFWDYSNQPQHF. CDR3 coding DNA: TGTGCCAGCAGTTTTTGGGACTATAGCAATCAGCCCCAGCATTTT.

This chain uses TRBV3-1 (or the pseudogene TRBV3-2) with TRBJ2-1; no clear D. CDR3 length: 15 amino acids. Germline V CDR1 and CDR2: LGHDT, YNNKEL (reference sequence). V was clipped by 5 bases and J by 3 bases, with 14 bases between them. The CDR3: CASSFDKDIYNEQFF. CDR3 sequence (DNA): TGTGCCAGCAGCTTCGACAAGGATATCTACAATGAGCAGTTCTTC.

The chain uses TRBV25-1 and TRBJ2-1, with D maybe TRBD2 (6 bases). The germline V gene has CDR1 MGHDK and CDR2 SYGVNS. Trimming took 7 bases from V and 5 from J, leaving 21 bases between them. The CDR3 is 16 amino acids. The CDR3 coding sequence is TGTGCCAGCAAGGAGGCGTTGGCGGGAAGGGACAATGAGCAGTTCTTC. Its translation: CASKEALAGRDNEQFF.